This TCR beta chain emerged from a study of T cell responses to AZD1222 COVID-19 vaccine. Germline loops: CDR1 LNHDA, CDR2 SQIVND (reference sequence). Trimming took 7 bases from V and 0 from J; bases not matched to a gene: 5. CDR3 length: 14 amino acids. Profiled with immunoSEQ multiplex PCR; TCRdb holds only in-frame clones, not every one. This repertoire shows 150,000 to 200,000 clones, about 90% found once; its top ten account for 2.5% to 3%. This receptor was obtained from an adult in good health. The chain joins TRBV19 to TRBJ2-7; 8 bases match TRBD1. Sequencing was performed on peripheral blood, taken on day 0 of AZD1222 vaccination. CDR3 in amino acids: CASNRQGSSYEQYF. The CDR3 DNA reads as TGTGCCAGTAACAGACAGGGGAGCTCCTACGAGCAGTACTTC.